A single T cell receptor (beta chain) is shown here with its context. At least ten counts were recorded for this clonotype. No cognate antigen has been identified for it. Base qualities are not at hand, and no much larger clone is one base apart. The instrument was an Illumina MiSeq. The public reads were quality trimmed at Q25 with fastp and then assembled into clones with MiXCR by TCRdb, keeping productive beta chains. Each CDR3 protein gets just one entry, which takes the most common genes and DNA from the rows behind it. Counted in this sample were roughly 19,000 distinct CDR3 sequences; roughly 20% of them appeared once. The top ten constitute around 4.3% of the sample. This record belongs to a study of lung T cells in sarcoidosis with Löfgren's syndrome (dated by TCRdb to about 2017). Regarding the research as a whole: Sarcoidosis was characterized as a granulomatous, predominantly pulmonary disease marked by accumulation of CD4+ T cells in bronchoalveolar lavage fluid. The repertoire analyses focused on Löfgren's syndrome patients.

Overall results and qualifications from the work: CDR3 motifs in TRAV12-1 and TRBV2 were reported to be shared across several Lofgren's syndrome patients, which suggests public CD4+ TCR repertoires. In alphabeta pairing analysis, TRAV12-1 was found to pair preferentially with TRBV2, and CDR3 homology was shown by the resulting paired TCRs. The study only suggested recognition of a sarcoidosis-associated antigen, and the antigen remained putative and unidentified. In Lofgren's syndrome patients, relative to control subjects, TRAV12-1 and TRBV2 were reported to be the most expanded V gene segments.

Inclusive of the bounding cysteine and phenylalanine, the CDR3 is 16 residues long. The CDR3 DNA has 48 bases and is translated from base 1. CDR1 SEHNR and CDR2 FQNEAQ are derived from the germline V gene (reference sequence). Relative to germline, V is 2 bases shorter and J is 3 bases shorter, with 14 bases between their ends. The source of this sequence is a human donor with sarcoidosis (Löfgren's syndrome or another form), or a control subject (not recorded which). Sequences were obtained from CD4+ T cells from PBMCs. The chain uses TRBV7-9 and TRBJ1-3, with the D gene not confidently named. The nucleotide sequence is TGTGCCAGCAGCTTAATCTCAGCGTTCATTGGAAACACCATATATTTT. Its coded protein is CASSLISAFIGNTIYF.